This TCR beta chain was sequenced for a study of shared clonotypes between healthy human individuals. V gave up 4 bases and J gave up 6 bases; unmatched junction bases: 12. The germline CDR1 and CDR2 sequences are SGHRS and YFSETQ. This CDR3 spans 15 amino acids. CD4+ cells yielded CD45RA+ naive and CD45RA-negative memory subsets. Libraries were prepared by immunoSEQ multiplex PCR; TCRdb keeps only in-frame clonotypes and omits some of them. The table lists 780,000 or so clones, roughly two thirds of them singletons. The source material was memory CD4+ T cells sorted from blood. This sample's subset: CD45RA-negative fraction. The sequence was collected from a woman aged 25 to 39 in good health. This chain uses TRBV5-1 with TRBJ2-5, with 7 bases lining up with TRBD1. The CDR3 sequence is CASSPLPGGEKTQYF. The CDR3 DNA is TGCGCCAGCAGCCCTCTGCCAGGGGGAGAAAAGACCCAGTACTTC.